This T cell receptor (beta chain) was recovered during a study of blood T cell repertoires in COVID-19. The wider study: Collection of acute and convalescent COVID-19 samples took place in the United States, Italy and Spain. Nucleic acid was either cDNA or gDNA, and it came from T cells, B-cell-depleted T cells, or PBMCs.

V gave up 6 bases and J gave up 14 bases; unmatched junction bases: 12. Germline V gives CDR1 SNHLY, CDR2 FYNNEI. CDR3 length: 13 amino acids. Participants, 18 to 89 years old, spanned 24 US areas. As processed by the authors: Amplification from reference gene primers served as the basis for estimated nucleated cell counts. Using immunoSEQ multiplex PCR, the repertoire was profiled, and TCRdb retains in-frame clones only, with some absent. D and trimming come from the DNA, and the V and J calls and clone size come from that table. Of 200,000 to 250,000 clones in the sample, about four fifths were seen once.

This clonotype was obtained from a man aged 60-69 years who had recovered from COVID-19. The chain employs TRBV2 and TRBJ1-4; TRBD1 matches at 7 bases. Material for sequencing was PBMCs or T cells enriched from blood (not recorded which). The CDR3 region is CASSGRQGTFLFF. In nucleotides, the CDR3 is TGTGCCAGCAGCGGCCGACAGGGTACATTTCTGTTTTTT.